The sequence of this T cell receptor (beta chain) was determined in a study of PD-1 blockade in mismatch repair-deficient tumors. Trimming removed 4 bases from V and 5 bases from J; junction bases left unmatched: 4. Germline V gene lookup returns CDR1 MNHNS and CDR2 SASEGT. The CDR3 is made up of 15 amino acids. Method: immunoSEQ multiplex PCR; TCRdb's copy keeps in-frame clones and lacks some. The sample has under 150,000 clones, around nine tenths seen once. This sequence was found in an adult with mismatch repair-deficient cancer. Sample: peripheral blood, taken approximately 72 weeks after starting pembrolizumab. V is TRBV6-1 and J is TRBJ2-1, with 11 positions matching TRBD2. This CDR3 is CASSALAGGNNEQFF. CDR3 bases: TGTGCCAGCAGTGCCCTAGCGGGAGGTAACAATGAGCAGTTCTTC.